Sequencing of this TCR beta chain was carried out in a study of follicular helper T cells after annual influenza vaccination. Whole-study findings and limits: Successive annual vaccinations recalled a recurrent oligoclonal ICOS+CD38+ cTfh response with influenza-specific clonotypes. Day 7 ICOS+CD38+ clones were most often found later in ICOS-CD38- cTfh cells.

Regarding this clone: What it binds is not known.

V dropped 6 bases and J dropped 3 bases, with 12 bases sitting between them. This CDR3 is 14 amino acids long. Germline V lookup: CDR1 MNHEY, CDR2 SVGAGI. Assay used: immunoSEQ multiplex PCR; TCRdb lists only in-frame clones, some missing. This table holds about 11,000 clones, roughly 80% found once. The source is an adult who received the influenza vaccine. The material sequenced was CXCR5- memory CD4+ T cells sorted from blood, taken 6 weeks after influenza vaccination. The chain links TRBV6-5 to TRBJ1-3; D perhaps matches TRBD1 (5 bases). CDR3 in amino acids: CASRRGTVGNTIYF. CDR3 sequence (DNA): TGTGCCAGCAGACGCGGGACGGTTGGAAACACCATATATTTT.